Below, 3 T cell receptor beta chains from the same sample are listed, as sequenced in a study of T cells in Graves' hyperthyroidism and ophthalmopathy. The CDR3 regions of TCR beta were amplified from RNA transcripts. The HTBI primer set was used in a first-round RT-PCR of the TCR CDR3. A single record per CDR3 protein comes from TCRdb applying MiXCR to the multiplex PCR reads. The profile shows some 440,000 distinct CDR3 sequences, roughly 14% of them singletons. The material sequenced was blood. All receptors derive from a woman younger than 35 with Graves' hyperthyroidism.

This clonotype was picked up many times. The rearrangement links TRBV7-2 to TRBJ2-7, with TRBD2 matching over 13 bases. This CDR3 region has 16 residues. Trimming at V came to 5 bases and at J to 0 bases, leaving 4 bases not matched to a gene. Germline V lookup: CDR1 SGHTA, CDR2 FQGNSA. In DNA, the CDR3 is TGTGCCAGCAGCCTAAGACTAGCGGGGGGCTCCTACGAGCAGTACTTC. As protein: CASSLRLAGGSYEQYF.

This clonotype was counted between two and nine times. The V and J genes are TRBV9 and TRBJ2-3; TRBD2 matches 7 bases. V shed 6 bases and J 2 bases; nucleotides not matched to a gene: 6. Germline CDR1 is SGDLS and CDR2 is YYNGEE. The CDR3 is 14 amino acids. CDR3 DNA sequence: TGTGCCAGCACCGGGACTACATCCACAGATACGCAGTATTTT. This sequence encodes CASTGTTSTDTQYF.

On this clonotype itself: One base away lies a much larger clone, so this may be a sequencing read error. The chain has TRBV2 and TRBJ1-5; D is perhaps TRBD1 (5 bases). Deletions cut 3 bases from V and 0 bases from J, with 15 bases between. There are 17 residues in the CDR3. Germline-derived CDR1 and CDR2 are SNHLY and FYNNEI. CDR3: CASSDWGNYNSNQPQHF. The CDR3 nucleotides are TGTGCCAGCAGTGACTGGGGCAATTATAATAGCAATCAGCCCCAGCATTTT.